This TCR beta chain stems from a study of T-cell memory formation after mild COVID-19. Findings and caveats of the study: The pre-infection memory compartment contained some responding clones, suggesting cross-reactive memory joined. Chiefly within CM and EM were the contracting CD4+ clones; CD8+ ones were within EMRA.

cDNA libraries for TCR alpha and TCR beta, carrying sample barcodes and UMIs, came from 5'RACE with constant-segment primers. TCRdb processed the 5' RACE reads anew with MiXCR; each CDR3 protein has one entry. Among tens of thousands of distinct CDR3 sequences listed, 10% to 15% were seen once. This clonotype came up many times. The antigen remains unidentified. The CDR3 is 16 amino acids. The germline V gene has CDR1 MGHRA and CDR2 YSYEKL. Germline trimming cut 5 bases from V and 5 bases from J; bases unmatched to any gene: 12. Sample: PBMCs or a T cell subset sorted from them (not recorded which). This clonotype originated in a man younger than 35 who had mild COVID-19 (a few samples of this study predate the infection). Cell type and time point are not known. This sequence joins TRBV4-1 and TRBJ1-5, with 7 bases aligning to TRBD1. The chain's CDR3 is CASSLRQGRGYQPQHF. The CDR3 region has the DNA TGCGCCAGCAGCTTACGACAGGGCAGGGGGTATCAGCCCCAGCATTTT.